One and the same sample provided the 6 T cell receptor beta chains below, sequenced in a study of T cell changes during pregnancy in multiple sclerosis. Produced via immunoSEQ multiplex PCR; TCRdb's table is partial and in-frame only. The table shows roughly 100,000 clones, with around 91% occurring only once. The sequences come from peripheral blood, collected after pregnancy. Source of these receptors: a female donor in good health, enrolled as a control in a pregnancy study.

The CDR3 loop is CASSQGPYNEQFF. CDR3 bases: TGCGCCAGCAGCCAAGGGCCTTACAATGAGCAGTTCTTC. The chain is built from TRBV4-3 and TRBJ2-1; D remains ambiguous. CDR1 is LGHNA, CDR2 YSLEER, per germline. The CDR3 has 13 residues. The V end was cut by 1 base, the J end by 4 bases, with 5 bases between.

This clone was counted a few times. DNA for the CDR3: TGTGCCAGCAGCGTACGGGAGACCTATGGCTACACCTTC. It is translated as CASSVRETYGYTF. V is TRBV9 and J is TRBJ1-2, with D uncertain. This CDR3 contains 13 residues. V was pared by 1 base and J by 4 bases, with 8 bases between. The germline V gene has CDR1 SGDLS and CDR2 YYNGEE.

The chain joins TRBV5-4 to TRBJ2-5; 11 bases line up with TRBD1. CDR3 length: 16 amino acids. CDR1 is SGHNT, CDR2 YYREEE, per germline (reference sequence). Trimming at V came to 4 bases and at J to 7 bases, leaving 12 bases not matched to a gene. CDR3 loop: CASSLDRGQIGGTQYF. CDR3 nucleotides: TGTGCCAGCAGCCTGGACAGGGGGCAAATAGGGGGGACCCAGTACTTC.

This rearrangement joins TRBV11-2 to TRBJ2-3; 8 bases are shared with TRBD2. Germline V lookup: CDR1 SGHAT, CDR2 FQNNGV. V shed 5 bases and J 0 bases; nucleotides not matched to a gene: 7. The CDR3 covers 16 residues. The CDR3 sequence: CASSPGLAASTDTQYF. The DNA for the CDR3 is TGTGCCAGCAGCCCTGGACTAGCCGCTAGCACAGATACGCAGTATTTT.

The chain is built from TRBV5-1 and TRBJ1-2; weak D call: TRBD1 (5 bases). Per the germline V gene, CDR1 is SGHRS and CDR2 is YFSETQ. Trimming took off 0 bases at V and 2 bases at J, with 11 bases between the two ends. CDR3 length: 15 amino acids. The CDR3 DNA is TGCGCCAGCAGCTTGGATTCGGGGGGAAACTATGGCTACACCTTC. Translation gives CASSLDSGGNYGYTF. Filled out from reference TRBV5-1 and TRBJ1-2, the complete variable domain reads KAGVTQTPRYLIKTRGQQVTLSCSPISGHRSVSWYQQTPGQGLQFLFEYFSETQRNKGNFPGRFSGRQFSNSRSEMNVSTLELGDSALYLCASSLDSGGNYGYTFGSGTRLTVV.

The CDR3 DNA is TGTGCCAGCAGTCCCCGGGACAGCCTAGCTCAGGAAGCTTTCTTT. Translation gives CASSPRDSLAQEAFF. This sequence joins TRBV6-1 and TRBJ1-1; the match to TRBD1 covers 7 bases. Germline-derived CDR1 and CDR2 are MNHNS and SASEGT. V dropped 5 bases and J dropped 8; count of bases not matched to a gene: 14. This CDR3 region has 15 residues.